This TCR beta chain was sequenced during a study of T-cell reconstitution after alpha-beta-depleted transplantation in children. Regarding the study as a whole: When one year had passed after transplant, most T-cell counts and diversity came from newly produced T cells. Some patients' high day-60 TCRbeta diversity was traced to surviving recipient T cells and thymic progenitors. Several hundred expanded graft clones reportedly gave rise to the alpha-beta T cells present about two months after transplant.

Comments on this clonotype: Its antigen is as yet unknown.

TCRbeta library preparation incorporated unique molecular identifiers. TCRdb used MiXCR to reprocess the PCR reads, holding one entry per CDR3 protein. The sample shows under 750,000 distinct CDR3 sequences, under 25% of them seen only once. The sample was PBMCs, mostly from graft donor cells, taken 360 days after TCRalphabeta/CD19-depleted stem cell transplant. The clonotype comes from a boy younger than two who had a stem cell transplant for acute myeloid leukemia, so the T cells may come from the graft donor.

CDR3 bases: TGCAGTGACGCCCGGGCAACCTCTCTTATGAACACTGAAGCTTTCTTT. The encoded protein is CSDARATSLMNTEAFF. The V and J genes are TRBV20-1 and TRBJ1-1; D uncertain. The V and J ends lost 7 bases and 0 bases respectively, with 21 bases between them. Germline V gene lookup returns CDR1 DFQATT and CDR2 SNEGSKA (reference sequence). This CDR3 is built from 16 residues.